This T cell receptor (beta chain) originates from a study of T cell changes during pregnancy in multiple sclerosis. Sequencing was performed with immunoSEQ multiplex PCR; in TCRdb, only in-frame clones are kept and a portion is missing. Counted here are about 66,000 clones, around 90% occurring once; the ten biggest clones make up roughly 5%. This receptor was identified in a female donor with multiple sclerosis, enrolled in a pregnancy study. The sample was CD8+ T cells from peripheral blood mononuclear cells, taken before pregnancy.

Here the CDR3 DNA reads TGCGCCAGCAGCCAGGGGGGAGGCTTTAACTATGGCTACACCTTC. It yields the protein CASSQGGGFNYGYTF. The chain employs TRBV4-1 and TRBJ1-2, with a weak D call TRBD1 (5 bases). V dropped 3 bases and J dropped 1 base, with 12 bases sitting between them. CDR1 is MGHRA, CDR2 YSYEKL, per germline. CDR3 length: 15 residues.